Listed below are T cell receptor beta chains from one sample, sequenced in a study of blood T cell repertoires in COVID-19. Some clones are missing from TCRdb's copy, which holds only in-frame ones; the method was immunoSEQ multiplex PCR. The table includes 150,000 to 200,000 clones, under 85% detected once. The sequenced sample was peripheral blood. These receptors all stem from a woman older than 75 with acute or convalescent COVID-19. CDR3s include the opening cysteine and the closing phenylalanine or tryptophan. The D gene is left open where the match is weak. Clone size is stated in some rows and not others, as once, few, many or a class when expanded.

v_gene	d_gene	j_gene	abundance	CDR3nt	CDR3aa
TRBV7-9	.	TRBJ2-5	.	TGTGCCAGCAGCTTAAGCGAGCGGGTGGAGACCCAGTACTTC	CASSLSERVETQYF
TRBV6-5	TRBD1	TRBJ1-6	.	TGTGCCAGCAGTTATTCCGGACAGGGGGAAGGGTCACCCCTCCACTTT	CASSYSGQGEGSPLHF
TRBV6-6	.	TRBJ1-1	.	TGTGCCAGCAGAACCAGACAGGCGGACACTGAAGCTTTCTTT	CASRTRQADTEAFF
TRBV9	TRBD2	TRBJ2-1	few	TGTGCCAGCAGCGCTAGCGGGAGTTTAATCAATGAGCAGTTCTTC	CASSASGSLINEQFF
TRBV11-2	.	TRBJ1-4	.	TGTGCCAGCAGCAAACGACCCACCGGGATTAATGAAAAACTGTTTTTT	CASSKRPTGINEKLFF
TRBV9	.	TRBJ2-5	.	TGTGCCAGCAGCAGGAGGGGCACGGAGACCCAGTACTTC	CASSRRGTETQYF
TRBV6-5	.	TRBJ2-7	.	TGTGCCAGCATTACAGAATTCTACGAGCAGTACTTC	CASITEFYEQYF
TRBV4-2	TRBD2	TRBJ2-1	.	TGTGCCAGCAGCCAAGAGGGGGTGGGAGGGCCTGGAAATGAGCAGTTCTTC	CASSQEGVGGPGNEQFF
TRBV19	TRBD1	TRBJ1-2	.	TGTGCCAGTAGCCTACAGGGGCCGCCGAACTATGGCTACACCTTC	CASSLQGPPNYGYTF
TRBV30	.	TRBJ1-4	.	TGTGCCTGGAGTCCTCGGACAGCTAATAATGAAAAACTGTTTTTT	CAWSPRTANNEKLFF
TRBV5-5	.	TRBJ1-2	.	TGTGCCAGCAGCCGTGGCGGGGGCTTATGGGATGGCTACACCTTC	CASSRGGGLWDGYTF
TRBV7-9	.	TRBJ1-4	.	TGTGCCAGCAGCTTAGGGGGGCCTGGGCTGCTGTTTTTT	CASSLGGPGLLFF
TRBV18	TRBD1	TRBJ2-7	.	TGTGCCAGCTCACCTCCGGACAGGTCTTCCGAGCAGTACTTC	CASSPPDRSSEQYF
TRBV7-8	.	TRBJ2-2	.	TGTGCCAGCGGGAGTAGGGAAGACACCGGGGAGCTGTTTTTT	CASGSREDTGELFF
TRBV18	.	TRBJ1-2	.	TGTGCCAGCTCACCACTTTCCAGGGAAGATGGCTACACCTTC	CASSPLSREDGYTF
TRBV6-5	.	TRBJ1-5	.	TGTGCCAGCAGTTGGAACTCGGGGCAGCCCCAGCATTTT	CASSWNSGQPQHF